The text below deals with one TCR beta chain. Its specificity is not known. The germline gives CDR1 DFQATT, CDR2 SNEGSKA (reference sequence). This CDR3 contains 11 residues. The V and J ends lost 4 bases and 9 bases respectively, with 12 bases between them. The data derive from a study of T cell repertoires in aging, cancer and after chemotherapy. For the study at large: Donors were grouped into six age bands spanning 30 or younger through 70 or older. Study-level points and caveats: Loss of evenness, beyond lost richness, contributed to age-related TCR diversity decline in cancer patients.

TRB rearrangements spanning V, D and J were amplified using mixed TRB-A/B primers. TCRdb redid the calling of the multiplex PCR reads with MiXCR, one entry per CDR3 protein. The profile shows about 11,000 distinct CDR3 sequences, 25% to 30% of them singletons. The template was genomic DNA from peripheral blood, not RNA. This TCR derives from a human donor in good health. Material: blood. V is TRBV20-1 and J is TRBJ2-5; the D gene is possibly TRBD1 (6 bases). For the CDR3, the DNA is TGCAGTGCTATCCCAGACAGGTCCCAGTACTTC. This codes for CSAIPDRSQYF.